The clone carrying this TCR beta chain was observed a single time. The entry originates in a study of blood T cell repertoires in COVID-19. Turning to the study itself: Acute and convalescent COVID-19 specimens originated in the United States, Italy and Spain. The analysed material was cDNA or gDNA that came from T cells, B-cell-depleted T cells, or PBMCs.

As originally analysed: From reference gene primer amplification, estimates of nucleated cell counts were derived. Sequenced by immunoSEQ multiplex PCR; TCRdb stores in-frame clones only, minus some. That table supplies the V and J calls and clone size; D and trimming were determined from the DNA. The data contain under 200,000 clones, around nine tenths of them singletons. The ends were cut back, 3 bases at V and 7 bases at J, with 9 bases in the middle. CDR3 length: 11 residues. CDR1 and CDR2 (germline): DFQATT, SNEGSKA (reference sequence). V is TRBV20-1 and J is TRBJ1-1; D ambiguous. Sequencing input: peripheral blood. The receptor's source is a man in his late teens or twenties with active or convalescent COVID-19. The CDR3 loop is CSASGRLEAFF. For the CDR3, the DNA is TGCAGTGCTAGTGGGCGGCTTGAAGCTTTCTTT.